These 21 T cell receptor beta chains were sequenced from one sample in a study of T cell responses to AZD1222 COVID-19 vaccine. Profiled with immunoSEQ multiplex PCR; TCRdb holds only in-frame clones, not every one. The sample carries roughly 270,000 clones, almost 95% recorded once. Source: peripheral blood, taken 28 days after the second AZD1222 dose. The receptors shown here come from an adult who received the AZD1222 COVID-19 vaccine.

The V gene is TRBV15, the J gene TRBJ1-1, with a possible D match to TRBD1 (6 bases). Germline CDR1 LNHNV, CDR2 YYDKDF (reference sequence). V was trimmed by 0 bases and J by 6 bases, leaving 14 bases between them. The CDR3 contains 15 residues. The CDR3 here is CATSRDREGVAEAFF. The CDR3 bases are TGTGCCACCAGCAGAGATCGAGAGGGGGTCGCTGAAGCTTTCTTT.

Here the CDR3 reads CSVEGSYRGPNTEAFF. CDR3 DNA sequence: TGCAGCGTTGAAGGCTCTTACAGGGGGCCGAACACTGAAGCTTTCTTT. The rearrangement uses TRBV29-1 and TRBJ1-1; 9 bases are a match to TRBD1. V was pared by 1 base and J by 1 base, with 7 bases of the junction left unmatched. The CDR3 runs to 16 residues. CDR1 SQVTM and CDR2 ANQGSEA come from the germline V gene.

In its sample, this clone was seen a few times. Other DNA sequences in this specimen translate into the identical CDR3. The chain employs TRBV11-2 and TRBJ1-3; no reliable D call. CDR3 length: 15 amino acids. The germline V and J ends were trimmed by 0 bases and 0 bases, with 6 bases remaining between them. CDR1 and CDR2 from the germline V gene are SGHAT and FQNNGV. The CDR3 coding sequence is TGTGCCAGCAGCTTAGAAGGCAACTCTGGAAACACCATATATTTT. Residues: CASSLEGNSGNTIYF.

The sample holds one count of this clone. The V gene is TRBV5-1, the J gene TRBJ2-7; D unclear. The CDR3 is made up of 13 amino acids. Germline values: CDR1 SGHRS, CDR2 YFSETQ. The V end lost 0 bases, the J end lost 5 bases, and 9 bases lay between the germline ends. CDR3 sequence reads: CASSLAWDDEQYF. In DNA form, the CDR3 reads TGCGCCAGCAGCTTGGCCTGGGATGACGAGCAGTACTTC.

This clone appeared a single time. The chain recombines TRBV2 with TRBJ2-7; D possibly corresponds to TRBD1 (6 bases). The germline V and J ends were trimmed by 6 bases and 2 bases, with 8 bases remaining between them. The CDR3 totals 12 residues. Germline assignment: CDR1 SNHLY and CDR2 FYNNEI. CDR3 protein: CASRTGPYEQYF. As DNA, the CDR3 is TGTGCCAGCAGGACAGGCCCCTACGAGCAGTACTTC.

The chain has TRBV13 and TRBJ2-7; 10 bases are shared with TRBD1. Germline-derived CDR1 and CDR2 are PRHDT and FYEKMQ (reference sequence). CDR3 size: 15 residues. After removal of 3 bases from V and 5 bases from J, the junction contained 7 bases not matched to a gene. For the CDR3, the DNA is TGTGCCAGCAGCTTGGCTTCGACAGGGGGCGACGAGCAGTACTTC. Translating gives CASSLASTGGDEQYF. Full variable domain (remainder filled in from reference TRBV13 and TRBJ2-7): AAGVIQSPRHLIKEKRETATLKCYPIPRHDTVYWYQQGPGQDPQFLISFYEKMQSDKGSIPDRFSAQQFSDYHSELNMSSLELGDSALYFCASSLASTGGDEQYFGPGTRLTVT.

This sequence joins TRBV12-3 or TRBV12-4 and TRBJ2-7; weak D call: TRBD1 (6 bases). Between the trimmed V and J ends, which lost 4 bases and 5 bases, there was a span of 9 bases. This CDR3 spans 12 amino acids. The CDR3 bases are TGTGCCAGCAGTTCCAGGGGAGACGAGCAGTACTTC. Its protein is CASSSRGDEQYF.

The gene calls are TRBV3-1 (or the pseudogene TRBV3-2) and TRBJ2-3; tentative D call: TRBD1 (5 bases). Trimming left V 4 bases short and J 4 bases short, with 9 bases between. CDR1 and CDR2 (germline): LGHDT, YNNKEL (reference sequence). This CDR3 has 13 residues. The CDR3 sequence is CASSRRQSDTQYF. For the CDR3, the DNA is TGTGCCAGCAGCCGCAGACAGTCAGATACGCAGTATTTT.

In this sample, this clone turned up once. The chain joins TRBV7-3 to TRBJ1-2; 9 bases agree with TRBD1. The CDR3 totals 16 residues. In germline, CDR1 is SGHTA, CDR2 FQGTGA. Trimming removed 2 bases from V and 4 bases from J; junction bases left unmatched: 8. The CDR3 sequence: CASSLGGQGSSYGYTF. CDR3 DNA sequence: TGTGCCAGCAGCTTAGGGGGACAGGGAAGTAGCTATGGCTACACCTTC.

The count of this clone is one. The rearrangement uses TRBV15 and TRBJ1-1; D is unresolved. Germline lookup yields CDR1 LNHNV and CDR2 YYDKDF (reference sequence). The CDR3 contains 14 residues. Trimming stripped 2 bases from V and 3 bases from J, with 10 bases between. The CDR3 is CATSRSPGYTEAFF. CDR3 sequence (DNA): TGTGCCACCAGCAGATCCCCGGGGTACACTGAAGCTTTCTTT.

The genes are TRBV3-1 (or the pseudogene TRBV3-2) and TRBJ2-7; D is uncertain. The CDR3 is 12 amino acids. Germline V gives CDR1 LGHDT, CDR2 YNNKEL (reference sequence). Trimming removed 0 bases at V and 4 bases at J, with 4 bases between. The CDR3 loop is CASSQEGYEQYF. For the CDR3, the DNA is TGTGCCAGCAGCCAAGAGGGGTACGAGCAGTACTTC.

The CDR3 is CASSELGGGNTDTQYF. The DNA for the CDR3 is TGTGCCAGCAGTGAATTAGGGGGGGGAAACACAGATACGCAGTATTTT. J is TRBJ2-3 and V is TRBV2; a weak D match, TRBD2 (7 bases). CDR3 length: 16 amino acids. Germline V gene sequence: CDR1 SNHLY, CDR2 FYNNEI. V was clipped by 2 bases and J by 2 bases, with 14 bases between them. Full variable domain (outside the CDR3, taken from reference TRBV2 and TRBJ2-3): EPEVTQTPSHQVTQMGQEVILRCVPISNHLYFYWYRQILGQKVEFLVSFYNNEISEKSEIFDDQFSVERPDGSNFTLKIRSTKLEDSAMYFCASSELGGGNTDTQYFGPGTRLTVL.

Comments on this clone: The sample contains more than one DNA sequence encoding this CDR3. The V and J genes are TRBV9 and TRBJ2-7; the D gene is possibly TRBD2 (5 bases). From germline, CDR1 is SGDLS and CDR2 YYNGEE. The CDR3 totals 13 residues. Trimming took off 0 bases at V and 5 bases at J, with 9 bases between the two ends. CDR3 nucleotides: TGTGCCAGCAGCGTAGGGGCCGGGGACGAGCAGTACTTC. It codes for CASSVGAGDEQYF.

V gene TRBV2 combines with J gene TRBJ1-2; no firm D call. The CDR3 is 8 residues long. Trimming removed 10 bases from V and 3 bases from J, with 0 bases in between. CDR1 is SNHLY and CDR2 is FYNNEI in the germline V gene. The CDR3 loop is CANYGYTF. CDR3 DNA: TGTGCCAACTATGGCTACACCTTC.

The chain carries TRBV29-1 and TRBJ2-7; no definite D call. Germline loops: CDR1 SQVTM, CDR2 ANQGSEA. V was clipped by 4 bases and J by 2 bases, with 15 bases between them. The CDR3 spans 14 residues. CDR3 bases: TGCAGCGTTGGGAATCGGGTCCCCCCCTACGAGCAGTACTTC. Its protein is CSVGNRVPPYEQYF.

The rearrangement links TRBV28 to TRBJ2-1; no definite D call. CDR1 is MDHEN, CDR2 SYDVKM, per germline. Deletions cut 7 bases from V and 0 bases from J, with 19 bases between. This CDR3 is built from 17 residues. CDR3 nucleotides: TGTGCCAGCACCTTGAGGATGATCCCAACCTCCTACAATGAGCAGTTCTTC. It translates to CASTLRMIPTSYNEQFF.

The chain joins TRBV7-2 to TRBJ1-4; D ambiguous. With 1 base removed from V and 7 bases from J, the gap between germline ends came to 4 bases. Germline CDR1 is SGHTA and CDR2 is FQGNSA. The CDR3 has 12 amino acids. In DNA form, the CDR3 reads TGTGCCAGCAGCTTAGACACTGAAAAACTGTTTTTT. Translated: CASSLDTEKLFF.

V gene TRBV28 combines with J gene TRBJ1-2, with a tentative D call TRBD1 (5 bases). Germline V gene sequence: CDR1 MDHEN, CDR2 SYDVKM. V was pared by 6 bases and J by 4 bases, with 15 bases between. The CDR3 loop spans 14 amino acids. CDR3 bases: TGTGCCAGCAGCCTTTCCGACAGAAGCTATGGCTACACCTTC. The encoded protein is CASSLSDRSYGYTF.

V usage is TRBV6-5 and J usage is TRBJ1-4, with D hard to call. There are 13 residues in the CDR3. The germline V gene encodes CDR1 MNHEY and CDR2 SVGAGI. V shed 6 bases and J shed 4 bases, with 9 bases lying between them. The CDR3 region is CASRAGGNEKLFF. The CDR3, as DNA: TGTGCCAGCAGGGCGGGTGGTAATGAAAAACTGTTTTTT.

The chain uses TRBV6-5 and TRBJ1-2; no reliable D call. The CDR3 sequence is 13 residues long. Germline V gives CDR1 MNHEY, CDR2 SVGAGI. V was pared by 6 bases and J by 7 bases, with 15 bases between. CDR3 sequence reads: CASRSEVVSGYTF. CDR3 DNA: TGTGCCAGCAGGAGCGAGGTTGTCAGTGGCTACACCTTC.

This chain connects TRBV10-3 to TRBJ2-1; 8 bases map to TRBD1. Trimming at V came to 3 bases and at J to 6 bases, leaving 4 bases not matched to a gene. The CDR3 totals 14 residues. The germline gives CDR1 ENHRY, CDR2 SYGVKD. The DNA for the CDR3 is TGTGCCATCAGTGAAAGGACAGGGCCCAATGAGCAGTTCTTC. This translates into CAISERTGPNEQFF.